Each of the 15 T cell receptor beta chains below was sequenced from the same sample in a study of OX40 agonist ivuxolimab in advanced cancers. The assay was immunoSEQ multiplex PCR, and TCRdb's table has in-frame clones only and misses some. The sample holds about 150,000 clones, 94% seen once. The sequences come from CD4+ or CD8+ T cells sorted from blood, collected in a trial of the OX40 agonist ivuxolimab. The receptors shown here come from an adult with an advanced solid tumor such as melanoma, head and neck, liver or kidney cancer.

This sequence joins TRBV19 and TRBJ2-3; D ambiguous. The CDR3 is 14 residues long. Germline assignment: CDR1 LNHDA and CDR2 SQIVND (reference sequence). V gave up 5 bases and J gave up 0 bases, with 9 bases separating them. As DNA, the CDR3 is TGTGCCAGTAGTCAGCAGATTAGCACAGATACGCAGTATTTT. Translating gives CASSQQISTDTQYF.

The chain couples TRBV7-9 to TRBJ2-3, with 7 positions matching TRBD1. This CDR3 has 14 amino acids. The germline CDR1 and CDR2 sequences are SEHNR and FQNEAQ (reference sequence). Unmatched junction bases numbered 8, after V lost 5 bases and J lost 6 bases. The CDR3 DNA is TGTGCCAGCAGCCCCGGACAGGACTTCGATACGCAGTATTTT. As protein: CASSPGQDFDTQYF.

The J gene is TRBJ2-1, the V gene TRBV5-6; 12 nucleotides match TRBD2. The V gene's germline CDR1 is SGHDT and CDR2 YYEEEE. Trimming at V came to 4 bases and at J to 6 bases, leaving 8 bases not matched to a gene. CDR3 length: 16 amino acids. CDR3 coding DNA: TGTGCCAGCAGCGGCCGGACTAGCGGGGTTCTCAATGAGCAGTTCTTC. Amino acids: CASSGRTSGVLNEQFF. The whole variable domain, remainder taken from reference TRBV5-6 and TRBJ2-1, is DAGVTQSPTHLIKTRGQQVTLRCSPKSGHDTVSWYQQALGQGPQFIFQYYEEEERQRGNFPDRFSGHQFPNYSSELNVNALLLGDSALYLCASSGRTSGVLNEQFFGPGTRLTVL.

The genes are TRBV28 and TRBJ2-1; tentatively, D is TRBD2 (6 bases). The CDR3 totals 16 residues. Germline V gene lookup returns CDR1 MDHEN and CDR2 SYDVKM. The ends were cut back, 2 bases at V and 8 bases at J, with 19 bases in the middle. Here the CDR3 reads CASSLGGSAIVDEQFF. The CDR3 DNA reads TGTGCCAGCAGTTTAGGAGGGTCGGCCATCGTCGATGAGCAGTTCTTC.

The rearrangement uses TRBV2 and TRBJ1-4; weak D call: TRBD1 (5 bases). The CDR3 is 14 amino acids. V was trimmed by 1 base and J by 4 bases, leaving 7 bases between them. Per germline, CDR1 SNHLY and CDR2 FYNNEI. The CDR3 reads CASSEGGFNEKLFF. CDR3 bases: TGTGCCAGCAGTGAAGGGGGGTTTAATGAAAAACTGTTTTTT.

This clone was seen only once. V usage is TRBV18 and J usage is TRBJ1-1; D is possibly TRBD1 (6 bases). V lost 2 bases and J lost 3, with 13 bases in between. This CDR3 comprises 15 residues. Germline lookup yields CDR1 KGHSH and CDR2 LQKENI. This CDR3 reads CASSPFRGWDTEAFF. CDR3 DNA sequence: TGTGCCAGCTCACCATTCAGGGGATGGGACACTGAAGCTTTCTTT.

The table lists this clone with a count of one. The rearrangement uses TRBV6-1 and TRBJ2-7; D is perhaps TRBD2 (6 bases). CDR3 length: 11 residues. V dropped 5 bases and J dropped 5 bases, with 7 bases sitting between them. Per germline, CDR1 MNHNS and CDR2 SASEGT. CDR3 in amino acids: CASSRRDEQYF. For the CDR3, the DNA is TGTGCCAGCAGTAGGAGGGACGAGCAGTACTTC.

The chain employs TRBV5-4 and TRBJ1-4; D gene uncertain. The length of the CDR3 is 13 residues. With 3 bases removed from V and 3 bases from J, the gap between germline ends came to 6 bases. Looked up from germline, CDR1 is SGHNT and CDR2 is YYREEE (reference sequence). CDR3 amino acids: CASSSASNEKLFF. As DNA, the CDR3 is TGTGCCAGCAGCTCCGCCTCTAATGAAAAACTGTTTTTT.

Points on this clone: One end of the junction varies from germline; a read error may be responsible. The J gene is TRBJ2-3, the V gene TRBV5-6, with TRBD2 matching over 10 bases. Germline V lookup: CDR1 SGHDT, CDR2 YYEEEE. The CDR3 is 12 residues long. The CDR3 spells CASSLVGAGGLF. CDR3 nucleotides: TGTGCCAGCAGCTTGGTTGGAGCGGGGGGGCTATTT.

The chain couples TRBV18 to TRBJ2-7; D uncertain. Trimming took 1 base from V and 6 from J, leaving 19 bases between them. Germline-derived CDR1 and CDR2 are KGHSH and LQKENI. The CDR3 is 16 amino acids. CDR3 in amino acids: CASSPLDTVLLREQYF. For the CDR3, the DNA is TGTGCCAGCTCACCACTGGATACAGTCCTACTACGCGAGCAGTACTTC.

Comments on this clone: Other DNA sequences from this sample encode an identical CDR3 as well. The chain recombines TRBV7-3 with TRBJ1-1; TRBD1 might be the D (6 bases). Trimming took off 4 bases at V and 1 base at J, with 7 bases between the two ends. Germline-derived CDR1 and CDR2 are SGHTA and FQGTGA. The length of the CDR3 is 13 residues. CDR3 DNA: TGTGCCAGCAGCTCGACAGGGAACACTGAAGCTTTCTTT. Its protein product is CASSSTGNTEAFF.

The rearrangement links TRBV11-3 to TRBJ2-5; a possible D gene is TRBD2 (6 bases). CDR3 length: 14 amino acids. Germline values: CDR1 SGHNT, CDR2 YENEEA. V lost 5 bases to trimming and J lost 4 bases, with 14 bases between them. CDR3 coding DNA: TGTGCCAGCAGCAAAACGGAGGGCGGAGAGACCCAGTACTTC. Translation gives CASSKTEGGETQYF. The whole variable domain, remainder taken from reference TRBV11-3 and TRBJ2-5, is EAGVVQSPRYKIIEKKQPVAFWCNPISGHNTLYWYLQNLGQGPELLIRYENEEAVDDSQLPKDRFSAERLKGVDSTLKIQPAELGDSAVYLCASSKTEGGETQYFGPGTRLLVL.

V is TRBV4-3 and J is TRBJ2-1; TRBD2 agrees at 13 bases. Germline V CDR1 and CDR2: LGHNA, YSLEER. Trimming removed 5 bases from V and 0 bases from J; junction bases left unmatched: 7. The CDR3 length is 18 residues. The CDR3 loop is CASSFGTSGASSYNEQFF. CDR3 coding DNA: TGCGCCAGCAGCTTCGGGACTAGCGGGGCGAGCTCCTACAATGAGCAGTTCTTC.

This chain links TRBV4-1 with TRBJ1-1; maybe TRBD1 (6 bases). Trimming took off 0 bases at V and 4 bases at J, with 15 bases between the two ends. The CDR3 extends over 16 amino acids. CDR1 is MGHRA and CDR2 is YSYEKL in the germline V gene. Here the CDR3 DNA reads TGCGCCAGCAGCCAAGATGGAACAGGGAGGGCCACTGAAGCTTTCTTT. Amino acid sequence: CASSQDGTGRATEAFF.

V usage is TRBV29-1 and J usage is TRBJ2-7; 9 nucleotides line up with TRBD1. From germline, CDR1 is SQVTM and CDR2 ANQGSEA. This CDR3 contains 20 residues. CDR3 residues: CRTPLGAFSYRGRGLYEQYF. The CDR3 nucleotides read TGCAGGACCCCACTTGGGGCGTTTTCTTACAGGGGGCGCGGGCTCTACGAGCAGTACTTC.